In this sample, the clone carrying this TCR beta chain is medium-sized. Excluded were patients having autoimmune disease history or systemic immunosuppression. Measured with immunoSEQ multiplex PCR; TCRdb has only the in-frame clones, and not every one. The sample contains more than 4,500 clones, about two thirds of which appear only once. This sample stems from a study of OX40 agonist ivuxolimab in advanced cancers. Study background: The study gave patients intravenous ivuxolimab at 0.01 to 10 mg/kg every 2 weeks. Three partial responders included one hepatocellular carcinoma patient and two cutaneous melanoma patients. Dose-escalation patients had hepatocellular carcinoma, melanoma, renal cell or head and neck cancer.

This CDR3 is 14 amino acids long. Deletions cut 3 bases from V and 3 bases from J, with 12 bases between. Germline CDR1 SGHDT, CDR2 YYEEEE. The receptor was isolated from an adult with an advanced solid tumor such as melanoma, head and neck, liver or kidney cancer. The rearrangement uses TRBV5-6 and TRBJ1-1; tentative D call: TRBD1 (5 bases). The sample consisted of CD4+ or CD8+ T cells sorted from blood, taken in a trial of the OX40 agonist ivuxolimab. CDR3 sequence: CASSWPGDHTEAFF. The CDR3 bases are TGTGCCAGCAGCTGGCCGGGGGATCACACTGAAGCTTTCTTT.